The subject of this entry is one T cell receptor (beta chain). As yet, its antigen is unknown. The investigators amplified TCR beta CDR3 regions from RNA transcripts. With the HTBI primer set, the TCR CDR3 went through a first round of RT-PCR. One entry per CDR3 protein results from TCRdb running MiXCR on the multiplex PCR reads. The data show 550,000 to 800,000 distinct CDR3 sequences, around 16% seen once. These data come from a study of T cells in Graves' hyperthyroidism and ophthalmopathy. Study outcomes and limitations: Prediction of ophthalmopathy progression came a median roughly 6.7 months pre-onset.

Per germline, CDR1 SGHDT and CDR2 YYEEEE. CDR3 size: 19 residues. The germline V and J ends were trimmed by 2 bases and 0 bases, with 21 bases remaining between them. This rearrangement joins TRBV5-6 to TRBJ2-1; TRBD1 is a possible D gene (6 bases). Input material: blood. The receptor was derived from a man in his forties or fifties with Graves' hyperthyroidism. The DNA of the CDR3 is TGTGCCAGCAGCTTAGCACAGGGTTCAGGGCCAAGCTCCTACAATGAGCAGTTCTTC. As protein: CASSLAQGSGPSSYNEQFF.